This T cell receptor beta chain is drawn from a study of Ad26.COV2.S vaccination and SARS-CoV-2 variants. CDR3 length: 15 amino acids. From germline, CDR1 is SNHLY and CDR2 FYNNEI. V was trimmed by 7 bases and J by 6 bases, leaving 22 bases between them. Treatment specified: 15 to 20 received Ad26.COV2.S at low or high dose, single or two shots; about 5 received placebo; per-sample allocation not given. The investigators took samples on day 63 after the first vaccine or placebo injection. The method was immunoSEQ multiplex PCR; TCRdb's version includes in-frame clones alone and lacks a portion of them. This sample has 400,000 or so clones; more than 85% occur once, and the top ten carry roughly 3%.

This sequence joins TRBV2 and TRBJ2-7; D is perhaps TRBD1 or TRBD2 (5 bases each). This sequence was found in a person between 18 and 59 years old who received the Ad26.COV2.S COVID-19 vaccine or a placebo. The starting material was peripheral blood, obtained in a trial of Ad26.COV2.S vaccine versus placebo. CDR3 nucleotide sequence: TGTGCCAGCACCGTCCCCGGGACCCCGCTGATCGAGCAGTACTTC. It specifies CASTVPGTPLIEQYF. The whole variable domain, remainder taken from reference TRBV2 and TRBJ2-7, is EPEVTQTPSHQVTQMGQEVILRCVPISNHLYFYWYRQILGQKVEFLVSFYNNEISEKSEIFDDQFSVERPDGSNFTLKIRSTKLEDSAMYFCASTVPGTPLIEQYFGPGTRLTVT.